Each of the 24 T cell receptor beta chains below was sequenced from the same sample in a study of shared clonotypes between healthy human individuals. Produced via immunoSEQ multiplex PCR; TCRdb's table is partial and in-frame only. The sample yields roughly 2.6 million clones, around nine tenths seen once. Sequencing used naive CD4+ T cells sorted from blood. The subset here: CD45RA+ positively selected. All receptors derive from a man between 18 and 29 years old in good health.

The sample holds one count of this clone. The chain joins TRBV15 to TRBJ2-5; no definite D call. Germline V gives CDR1 LNHNV, CDR2 YYDKDF (reference sequence). V gave up 1 base and J gave up 6 bases, with 9 bases separating them. The CDR3 has 13 amino acids. CDR3 sequence reads: CATSRGDAKTQYF. The DNA for the CDR3 is TGTGCCACCAGCAGAGGCGACGCGAAGACCCAGTACTTC.

V gene TRBV5-1 combines with J gene TRBJ1-6, with D unresolved. This CDR3 is built from 14 residues. Between the trimmed V and J ends, which lost 0 bases and 7 bases, there was a span of 8 bases. Germline lookup yields CDR1 SGHRS and CDR2 YFSETQ. CDR3 coding DNA: TGCGCCAGCAGCTTGGACATGACCAATTCACCCCTCCACTTT. Translating gives CASSLDMTNSPLHF. The full variable domain, completed using reference TRBV5-1 and TRBJ1-6, is KAGVTQTPRYLIKTRGQQVTLSCSPISGHRSVSWYQQTPGQGLQFLFEYFSETQRNKGNFPGRFSGRQFSNSRSEMNVSTLELGDSALYLCASSLDMTNSPLHFGNGTRLTVT.

This clone occurred a few times. The chain recombines TRBV20-1 with TRBJ1-5; the match to TRBD1 covers 9 bases. CDR1 and CDR2 from the germline V gene are DFQATT and SNEGSKA (reference sequence). V lost 6 bases and J lost 12; bases outside the gene matches: 3. The CDR3 extends over 10 amino acids. CDR3 loop: CSALGQGQHF. The CDR3 nucleotides read TGCAGTGCGCTGGGACAGGGCCAGCATTTT.

This clone was recorded only once. The J gene is TRBJ1-2, the V gene TRBV7-9; no reliable D call. Trimming pared 0 bases from V and 6 bases from J, leaving 8 bases between. CDR1 is SEHNR, CDR2 FQNEAQ, per germline (reference sequence). This CDR3 spans 13 amino acids. The CDR3 is CASSLASEDGYTF. The DNA for the CDR3 is TGTGCCAGCAGCTTAGCGTCAGAAGATGGCTACACCTTC.

The chain combines TRBV29-1 with TRBJ2-5; possible D gene TRBD2, 6 bases. The CDR3 has 16 amino acids. Germline CDR1 and CDR2: SQVTM and ANQGSEA. V lost 1 base to trimming and J lost 2 bases, with 17 bases between them. This CDR3 reads CSVEGGVGFPQETQYF. The DNA of the CDR3 is TGCAGCGTTGAAGGGGGGGTTGGATTCCCACAAGAGACCCAGTACTTC.

This sequence joins TRBV10-1 and TRBJ2-3; D remains ambiguous. There are 13 residues in the CDR3. V gave up 5 bases and J gave up 8 bases, with 14 bases separating them. Germline V gene lookup returns CDR1 WNHNN and CDR2 SYGVQD (reference sequence). This CDR3 reads CASSPNGMGTQYF. CDR3 sequence (DNA): TGCGCCAGCAGTCCCAACGGTATGGGTACGCAGTATTTT.

The genes are TRBV25-1 and TRBJ2-6, with D perhaps TRBD1 (6 bases). CDR3 length: 17 amino acids. Between the trimmed V and J ends, which lost 2 bases and 0 bases, there was a span of 11 bases. Germline CDR1 is MGHDK and CDR2 is SYGVNS. The CDR3 region is CASSENTGSSGANVLTF. Written as DNA, the CDR3 is TGTGCCAGCAGTGAAAATACAGGGTCCTCTGGGGCCAACGTCCTGACTTTC. The whole variable domain, remainder taken from reference TRBV25-1 and TRBJ2-6, is EADIYQTPRYLVIGTGKKITLECSQTMGHDKMYWYQQDPGMELHLIHYSYGVNSTEKGDLSSESTVSRIRTEHFPLTLESARPSHTSQYLCASSENTGSSGANVLTFGAGSRLTVL.

V and J are TRBV25-1 and TRBJ2-2; D is perhaps TRBD1 (7 bases). Germline CDR1 and CDR2: MGHDK and SYGVNS. With 3 bases removed from V and 4 bases from J, the gap between germline ends came to 15 bases. This CDR3 is 16 amino acids long. This CDR3 reads CASSDPRQGGTGELFF. In nucleotides, the CDR3 is TGTGCCAGCAGTGACCCTCGACAGGGAGGCACCGGGGAGCTGTTTTTT.

The chain links TRBV7-9 to TRBJ2-1; D gene uncertain. Between the trimmed V and J ends, which lost 1 base and 6 bases, there was a span of 4 bases. Per germline, CDR1 SEHNR and CDR2 FQNEAQ (reference sequence). The CDR3 length is 12 residues. In DNA, the CDR3 is TGTGCCAGCAGCTTAGTCCCCAATGAGCAGTTCTTC. Its protein product is CASSLVPNEQFF. The full variable domain, rest sourced from reference TRBV7-9 and TRBJ2-1, is DTGVSQNPRHKITKRGQNVTFRCDPISEHNRLYWYRQTLGQGPEFLTYFQNEAQLEKSRLLSDRFSAERPKGSFSTLEIQRTEQGDSAMYLCASSLVPNEQFFGPGTRLTVL.

The chain uses TRBV21-1 and TRBJ1-1. TRBV21-1 is deemed a pseudogene. The CDR3 covers 15 residues. CDR3 DNA: TGTGCCAGCAGCGTCCGTCAAGCCGGGAACACTGAAGCTTTCTTT. It is translated as CASSVRQAGNTEAFF.

The chain uses TRBV6-1 and TRBJ2-7; 11 nucleotides align to TRBD2. V shed 4 bases, J shed 0 bases, and the junction held 5 bases outside the gene matches. The length of the CDR3 is 16 residues. Germline loops: CDR1 MNHNS, CDR2 SASEGT. The DNA for the CDR3 is TGTGCCAGCAGTGGTCGGACTAGCGGGCTCTCCTACGAGCAGTACTTC. It is translated as CASSGRTSGLSYEQYF.

The rearrangement uses TRBV18 and TRBJ2-7; D is possibly TRBD1 or TRBD2 (5 bases each). The V gene lost 0 bases and the J gene lost 1 base, with 10 bases spanning the gap. The CDR3 is made up of 15 amino acids. From germline, CDR1 is KGHSH and CDR2 LQKENI. The CDR3 bases are TGTGCCAGCTCACCACCGGGGACGGCATCCTACGAGCAGTACTTC. Protein sequence: CASSPPGTASYEQYF.

The chain recombines TRBV19 with TRBJ1-2; 7 bases map to TRBD1. The V gene's germline CDR1 is LNHDA and CDR2 SQIVND (reference sequence). The CDR3 contains 15 residues. V lost 5 bases and J lost 4; bases outside the gene matches: 10. CDR3 sequence (DNA): TGTGCCAGTAGTTGGGACAGAGTAACCCTCTATGGCTACACCTTC. It codes for CASSWDRVTLYGYTF.

This clone showed up just a few times. The chain carries TRBV19 and TRBJ1-5; maybe TRBD1 (5 bases). Trimming removed 5 bases at V and 7 bases at J, with 15 bases between. CDR1 is LNHDA and CDR2 is SQIVND in the germline V gene (reference sequence). The CDR3 covers 14 residues. The CDR3 DNA is TGTGCCAGTAGTGTCGACAGTCAGAGGCAGCCCCAGCATTTT. The encoded protein is CASSVDSQRQPQHF.

In the case of this clone: This CDR3 is also generated by other DNA sequences in the sample. The V gene is TRBV5-4, the J gene TRBJ1-4; 7 bases line up with TRBD1. CDR1 and CDR2 (germline): SGHNT, YYREEE (reference sequence). V trimming: 0 bases; J trimming: 0 bases; junction bases outside the gene matches: 5. The CDR3 sequence is 17 residues long. The CDR3 coding sequence is TGTGCCAGCAGCTTGGGACAGGGAACCGCAACTAATGAAAAACTGTTTTTT. This sequence encodes CASSLGQGTATNEKLFF.

The V gene is TRBV5-1, the J gene TRBJ2-5, with 10 bases lining up with TRBD1. CDR3 length: 14 residues. V gave up 4 bases and J gave up 3 bases; unmatched junction bases: 3. CDR1 and CDR2 (germline): SGHRS, YFSETQ. The CDR3 DNA reads as TGCGCCAGCAGCGCGGGACAGGGGAAAGAGACCCAGTACTTC. Translated, it gives CASSAGQGKETQYF.

The sample holds a few counts of this clone. This specimen includes other DNA sequences encoding the same CDR3. This chain links TRBV30 with TRBJ2-7; D is possibly TRBD1 or TRBD2 (5 bases each). Germline V gives CDR1 GTSNPN, CDR2 SVGIG (reference sequence). The V and J ends lost 0 bases and 7 bases respectively, with 10 bases between them. This CDR3 comprises 12 residues. Here the CDR3 DNA reads TGTGCCTGGAGTGTACGGGGCCGGGAGCAGTACTTC. Translation gives CAWSVRGREQYF.

In this sample, this clone turned up a few times. This sample also contains other DNA sequences that code for the same CDR3. The chain joins TRBV2 to TRBJ1-6, with TRBD1 identical over 7 bases. Germline V lookup: CDR1 SNHLY, CDR2 FYNNEI. This CDR3 region has 13 residues. J gave up 7 bases and V 6 bases, and 3 bases lay outside the gene matches. The CDR3, as DNA: TGTGCCAGCAGCCGACAGGGAAATTCACCCCTCCACTTT. Encoded protein: CASSRQGNSPLHF.

The chain employs TRBV7-2 and TRBJ2-2, with D unclear. The CDR3 has 15 amino acids. Germline assignment: CDR1 SGHTA and CDR2 FQGNSA. Trimming took off 4 bases at V and 2 bases at J, with 11 bases between the two ends. CDR3 bases: TGTGCCAGCAGCTCCGCAGGTACAAACACCGGGGAGCTGTTTTTT. Residues: CASSSAGTNTGELFF.

This clone was seen once. The same CDR3 arises from other DNA sequences in this sample as well. V gene TRBV5-1 combines with J gene TRBJ1-3; D not certain. V was pared by 4 bases and J by 1 base, with 9 bases between. The CDR3 loop spans 14 amino acids. From germline, CDR1 is SGHRS and CDR2 YFSETQ. This CDR3 reads CASSQPGSGNTIYF. The CDR3 nucleotides are TGCGCCAGCAGCCAACCGGGGTCTGGAAACACCATATATTTT.

This rearrangement joins TRBV27 to TRBJ1-4; the D is unclear. The CDR3 spans 13 residues. CDR1 is MNHEY, CDR2 SMNVEV, per germline (reference sequence). V was trimmed by 2 bases and J by 14 bases, leaving 15 bases between them. In DNA, the CDR3 is TGTGCCAGCAGTTTAATCTCAGGCACCCAGCTGTTTTTT. As protein: CASSLISGTQLFF.

The chain has TRBV7-2 and TRBJ2-5, with 11 nucleotides matching TRBD2. CDR3 length: 14 amino acids. The J segment lost 3 bases and the V segment lost 6 bases, leaving 3 bases of the junction unmatched. Germline assignment: CDR1 SGHTA and CDR2 FQGNSA. The DNA of the CDR3 is TGTGCCAGCAGTAGACTAGCGGGAAAAGAGACCCAGTACTTC. Its translation is CASSRLAGKETQYF.

This sequence joins TRBV6-1 and TRBJ1-6, with D maybe TRBD1 (6 bases). CDR3 length: 13 amino acids. Trimming took 6 bases from V and 6 from J, leaving 9 bases between them. Germline V gives CDR1 MNHNS, CDR2 SASEGT. CDR3 sequence (DNA): TGTGCCAGCAGGACAGGCCCTAATTCACCCCTCCACTTT. It encodes CASRTGPNSPLHF.

Comment on this clone: Other DNA sequences in the same sample also yield this CDR3. The chain uses TRBV5-1 and TRBJ1-1; D is undetermined. Germline CDR1 and CDR2: SGHRS and YFSETQ. The CDR3 has 14 amino acids. V gave up 2 bases and J gave up 0 bases, with 8 bases separating them. The DNA for the CDR3 is TGCGCCAGCAGCTTATCCGGGCTGAACACTGAAGCTTTCTTT. Its protein product is CASSLSGLNTEAFF.